These 8 T cell receptor beta chains came from one sample sequenced in a study of shared clonotypes between healthy human individuals. The protocol was immunoSEQ multiplex PCR, while the TCRdb copy is restricted to in-frame clones and leaves out a portion. The profile shows about 2.1 million clones, about 94% of them singletons. The naive CD8 fraction comprised CD45RO-negative cells positively selected for CCR7 and excluded terminally differentiated effector memory CD45RA+ cells. The sequencing input was naive CD8+ T cells from PBMCs. All receptors derive from a man aged 18 to 29 in good health. Some clones in this sample may be carry-over from other donors' samples.

The chain joins TRBV27 to TRBJ2-1, with D unresolved. V was trimmed by 8 bases and J by 3 bases, leaving 5 bases between them. The length of the CDR3 is 11 residues. Per the germline V gene, CDR1 is MNHEY and CDR2 is SMNVEV (reference sequence). CDR3 in amino acids: CASDIYNEQFF. The DNA of the CDR3 is TGTGCCAGCGATATCTACAATGAGCAGTTCTTC.

The chain carries TRBV4-1 and TRBJ1-1; no clear D. Germline V gives CDR1 MGHRA, CDR2 YSYEKL. The CDR3 is 12 residues long. Trimming stripped 9 bases from V and 0 bases from J, with 8 bases between. The CDR3 reads CASRTVNTEAFF. In DNA form, the CDR3 reads TGCGCCAGTCGGACGGTGAACACTGAAGCTTTCTTT.

This chain uses TRBV27 with TRBJ2-1; possibly TRBD1 or TRBD2 for D (5 bases each). CDR3 length equals 15 residues. Trimming pared 5 bases from V and 6 bases from J, leaving 17 bases between. Germline V gives CDR1 MNHEY, CDR2 SMNVEV (reference sequence). This CDR3 reads CASSPGQLAFNEQFF. CDR3 nucleotide sequence: TGTGCCAGCAGTCCGGGGCAACTTGCCTTCAATGAGCAGTTCTTC.

This chain connects TRBV6-1 to TRBJ1-5, with a tentative D call TRBD1 (5 bases). V was trimmed by 2 bases and J by 6 bases, leaving 11 bases between them. The CDR3 sequence is 14 residues long. Germline V gene data show CDR1 as MNHNS and CDR2 as SASEGT. The CDR3 DNA sequence: TGTGCCAGCAGTGAAAAGAGGGGCGGTCAGCCCCAGCATTTT. This gives the protein CASSEKRGGQPQHF.

The genes are TRBV5-1 and TRBJ2-1; D may correspond to TRBD1 or TRBD2 (5 bases each). In germline, CDR1 is SGHRS, CDR2 YFSETQ. V lost 0 bases and J 8 bases, leaving 9 bases between the germline ends. CDR3 length: 13 residues. The CDR3 spells CASSLAGTYEQFF. The CDR3 nucleotides are TGCGCCAGCAGCTTGGCAGGGACCTATGAGCAGTTCTTC.

The chain links TRBV27 to TRBJ1-5; D gene ambiguous. This CDR3 region has 16 residues. Trimming cost V 8 bases and J 9 bases, with 26 bases left between them. Germline assignment: CDR1 MNHEY and CDR2 SMNVEV (reference sequence). The CDR3 sequence is CASRPTPGHSDPPQHF. The CDR3 DNA reads TGTGCCAGCCGCCCCACTCCGGGCCACAGCGACCCGCCCCAGCATTTT.

The rearrangement links TRBV20-1 to TRBJ2-1; unclear D gene. CDR1 DFQATT and CDR2 SNEGSKA come from the germline V gene (reference sequence). CDR3 length: 11 residues. Trimming took off 0 bases at V and 7 bases at J, with 4 bases between the two ends. Written as DNA, the CDR3 is TGCAGTGCTAGAGAGGAAAATGAGCAGTTCTTC. It codes for CSAREENEQFF.

The V call is TRBV7-9, the J call TRBJ2-5; D remains ambiguous. The CDR3 is 14 amino acids. Per germline, CDR1 SEHNR and CDR2 FQNEAQ (reference sequence). Trimming took 2 bases from V and 3 from J, leaving 10 bases between them. The CDR3 spells CASSLLGGEETQYF. CDR3 sequence (DNA): TGTGCCAGCAGCTTACTCGGCGGAGAAGAGACCCAGTACTTC.